The clone carrying this T cell receptor beta chain was seen a few times. TCRdb processed the 5' RACE reads anew with MiXCR; each CDR3 protein has one entry. The repertoire includes 200,000 to 250,000 distinct CDR3 sequences, roughly 12% of them detected once, and roughly 4% sits in the top ten. The data were taken from a study of identical twins. Trimming took off 5 bases at V and 4 bases at J, with 18 bases between the two ends. This CDR3 has 15 amino acids. This sample was also put to use in a study of yellow fever vaccine responses in identical twins.

The chain carries TRBV12-3 or TRBV12-4 and TRBJ2-7; D unresolved. The sequenced material came from memory (CD45RO+) T cells sorted from blood. The clonotype comes from a woman under 30 in good health. CDR3 in DNA: TGTGCCAGCAGTCCCCGCGTACTCCGCGGATACGAGCAGTACTTC. Its translation is CASSPRVLRGYEQYF.